Listed here are 15 T cell receptor beta chains from one sample, sequenced in a study of vaccination and CD4 T cells after COVID-19. MiXCR, applied by TCRdb to the PCR reads, yields one record per CDR3 protein. The sample consists of roughly 19,000 distinct CDR3 sequences, less than 65% of them appearing once. The source was CD4+ T cells from blood, collected after SARS-CoV-2 vaccination. Source of these receptors: a human donor who had recovered from COVID-19.

The chain has TRBV6-1 and TRBJ2-1, with TRBD1 identical over 8 bases. J was trimmed by 2 bases and V by 4 bases; bases with no gene match: 7. The germline CDR1 and CDR2 sequences are MNHNS and SASEGT. The length of the CDR3 is 16 residues. The DNA of the CDR3 is TGTGCCAGCAGTGCAACCGGGACAGGTCCCTACAATGAGCAGTTCTTC. Encoded protein: CASSATGTGPYNEQFF.

The CDR3 bases are TGCAGTGCTAGGCACAGAGCGAACACCGGGGAGCTGTTTTTT. It is translated as CSARHRANTGELFF. The genes are TRBV20-1 and TRBJ2-2; D remains unclear. The CDR3 sequence is 14 residues long. Germline V gene data show CDR1 as DFQATT and CDR2 as SNEGSKA (reference sequence). V was shortened by 3 bases and J by 0 bases, with 8 bases between the two germline ends.

This clonotype appeared a single time. This chain links TRBV5-1 with TRBJ2-4; D is unresolved. Germline loops: CDR1 SGHRS, CDR2 YFSETQ. This CDR3 comprises 17 residues. The V gene lost 0 bases and the J gene lost 0 bases, with 13 bases spanning the gap. CDR3 DNA sequence: TGCGCCAGCAGCTTGGCCGAAGATATACTAGCCAAAAACATTCAGTACTTC. Translation: CASSLAEDILAKNIQYF.

V is TRBV10-3 and J is TRBJ2-5; D gene ambiguous. The CDR3 length is 13 residues. V shed 3 bases and J shed 1 base, with 6 bases lying between them. CDR1 is ENHRY and CDR2 is SYGVKD in the germline V gene. CDR3 sequence reads: CAISEASQETQYF. In nucleotides, the CDR3 is TGTGCCATCAGTGAAGCCAGCCAAGAGACCCAGTACTTC.

J is TRBJ1-6 and V is TRBV27; maybe TRBD1 (5 bases). The CDR3 has 17 residues. The V gene's germline CDR1 is MNHEY and CDR2 SMNVEV (reference sequence). Trimming stripped 7 bases from V and 0 bases from J, with 16 bases between. CDR3 region: CASTAGDAASYNSPLHF. The DNA of the CDR3 is TGTGCCAGCACCGCCGGGGACGCAGCCTCCTATAATTCACCCCTCCACTTT.

J is TRBJ2-6 and V is TRBV6-2 or TRBV6-3; tentative D call: TRBD1 (6 bases). The length of the CDR3 is 15 residues. Trimming cost V 2 bases and J 1 base, with 6 bases left between them. Germline CDR1 is MNHEY and CDR2 is SVGEGT. The CDR3 here is CASSYRGSGANVLTF. The CDR3 nucleotides are TGTGCCAGCAGTTACAGGGGGTCTGGGGCCAACGTCCTGACTTTC.

The chain has TRBV7-9 and TRBJ1-4, with D possibly TRBD1 on 5 matching bases. Deletions cut 1 base from V and 8 bases from J, with 20 bases between. Germline CDR1 reads SEHNR; CDR2 reads FQNEAQ (reference sequence). The CDR3 has 17 amino acids. The CDR3: CASSLESLGEEYEKLFF. The CDR3, as DNA: TGTGCCAGCAGCTTAGAGAGTTTAGGGGAGGAGTACGAAAAACTGTTTTTT. Full variable domain (missing parts from reference TRBV7-9 and TRBJ1-4): DTGVSQNPRHKITKRGQNVTFRCDPISEHNRLYWYRQTLGQGPEFLTYFQNEAQLEKSRLLSDRFSAERPKGSFSTLEIQRTEQGDSAMYLCASSLESLGEEYEKLFFGSGTQLSVL.

The chain is built from TRBV28 and TRBJ2-5, with D uncertain. Germline CDR1 is MDHEN and CDR2 is SYDVKM. This CDR3 is built from 16 residues. The V gene lost 6 bases and the J gene lost 5 bases, with 22 bases spanning the gap. CDR3 coding DNA: TGTGCCAGCAGCCCCGAGCGTCGTCTGCGATGGGAGACCCAGTACTTC. This encodes CASSPERRLRWETQYF.

This clonotype was detected once. The chain is built from TRBV19 and TRBJ1-5; 9 bases fit TRBD1. The V gene end was trimmed by 6 bases and the J gene end by 5 bases; junction bases not matched to a gene: 8. Per the germline V gene, CDR1 is LNHDA and CDR2 is SQIVND (reference sequence). CDR3 length: 15 amino acids. CDR3 sequence (DNA): TGTGCCAGTAGGGGGGGCCGGACAGGGGATCAGCCCCAGCATTTT. It specifies CASRGGRTGDQPQHF.

This clonotype was found a few times. The chain recombines TRBV24-1 with TRBJ2-5, with D hard to call. This CDR3 region has 13 residues. V was shortened by 2 bases and J by 4 bases, with 7 bases between the two germline ends. Germline V gene lookup returns CDR1 KGHDR and CDR2 SFDVKD. CDR3 in DNA: TGTGCCACCAGTGATTCGTCGCTAGAGACCCAGTACTTC. Translation gives CATSDSSLETQYF.

The chain uses TRBV20-1 and TRBJ2-1, with D maybe TRBD2 (6 bases). Trimming took off 0 bases at V and 0 bases at J, with 12 bases between the two ends. CDR3 length equals 16 residues. Germline CDR1 and CDR2: DFQATT and SNEGSKA (reference sequence). The CDR3 loop reads CSARDSGLSSYNEQFF. CDR3 coding DNA: TGCAGTGCTAGAGACTCGGGACTCAGCTCCTACAATGAGCAGTTCTTC.

The V and J genes are TRBV20-1 and TRBJ1-2; D perhaps matches TRBD1 (6 bases). The CDR3 is 12 residues long. V lost 3 bases and J 4 bases, leaving 9 bases between the germline ends. Per the germline V gene, CDR1 is DFQATT and CDR2 is SNEGSKA (reference sequence). The CDR3 reads CSARRGGYGYTF. CDR3 in DNA: TGCAGTGCTAGGAGAGGGGGCTATGGCTACACCTTC.

The J gene is TRBJ1-5, the V gene TRBV5-4; D unresolved. V gave up 0 bases and J gave up 9 bases, with 10 bases separating them. Germline loops: CDR1 SGHNT, CDR2 YYREEE (reference sequence). CDR3 length: 13 amino acids. The CDR3 protein is CASSLEGGGPQHF. The CDR3 DNA sequence: TGTGCCAGCAGCTTGGAGGGCGGAGGGCCCCAGCATTTT.

This clonotype was detected only a few times. The chain links TRBV28 to TRBJ1-1; a weak D match, TRBD1 (5 bases). CDR1 and CDR2 (germline): MDHEN, SYDVKM. There are 14 residues in the CDR3. V lost 7 bases and J 1 base, leaving 13 bases between the germline ends. CDR3 sequence (DNA): TGTGCCAGCATTCTAGGGGCCTGGAACACTGAAGCTTTCTTT. Translated, it gives CASILGAWNTEAFF.

The chain uses TRBV6-2 or TRBV6-3 and TRBJ2-7, with 7 bases lining up with TRBD2. V lost 6 bases to trimming and J lost 3 bases; unmatched junction nucleotides: 5. This CDR3 has 13 residues. Germline CDR1 is MNHEY and CDR2 is SVGEGT. CDR3 in amino acids: CASRGLVGYEQYF. CDR3 nucleotide sequence: TGTGCCAGCAGAGGACTAGTTGGCTACGAGCAGTACTTC.